This T cell receptor (beta chain) derives from a study of T cell responses to AZD1222 COVID-19 vaccine (dated by TCRdb to the early 2020s). For context, the study as a whole: TCR sequencing covered about 230 trial participants: 200 to 220 given two doses of AZD1222 and approximately 26 given two doses of MenACWY control vaccine. Trial participants were enrolled into age subgroups of 18-55, 56-69 and 70-plus years, which contained about 160, 30 and 59 TCR-sequenced participants, respectively. General conclusions and limits of the study: A significant rise in spike-specific TCR breadth and depth was observed after two AZD1222 doses relative to day 0 and relative to MenACWY recipients. Vaccine-associated CD4 TCRs spanned the whole spike protein, with dominant responses in regions 160-218 and 743-854. Conclusions about previously exposed vaccinees were limited because only six AZD1222 recipients were SARS-CoV-2 seropositive at baseline. The 56-69-year group was small, and its depth increase did not reach significance, likely because of low power. Epitopes outside the regions mutated in the B.1.351 and B.1.1.7 variants were reportedly recognized by nearly half of the unique spike-specific TCRs. No day 14 peak-response samples were available, so repertoires were characterized only after the peak T cell response. Participants were mostly white British and included more females than males, and it was suggested by the authors that clonal diversity may have been underestimated.

CDR3 length: 11 amino acids, cysteine to phenylalanine. Solely the CDR3 DNA is kept, with 33 bases framed from the first base. V lost 3 bases and J lost 9 bases; the stretch between them is 8 bases long. The CDR3 regions of human TCRbeta chains were subjected to immunosequencing. Concerning the study's data processing: Repertoire TCRs were checked for matches against a reference library of SARS-CoV-2-specific TCRs that had been generated using the MIRA antigen-specificity platform. Breadth was defined as the fraction of unique TCRs that were SARS-CoV-2-associated, and depth was defined as the fraction of total T cells that were SARS-CoV-2-associated. Using the MIRA data, every spike-specific TCR was mapped to the spike region that the TCR reacted to and assigned to either a CD4 or a CD8 class. Log10-transformed breadth and depth values were compared by one-way ANOVA with Sidak's multiple comparisons tests. TCRdb re-hosts the immuneACCESS table, in-frame sequences only. Its copies lack some clones; in the studies checked, an unresolved V gene accounts for under half of them, and the cause for the rest is not known. V and J calls and clone size are those listed in that table; D and trimming were worked out from the DNA. The sample yields 160,000 or so clones; roughly 94% were counted once. Less than 1.3% of the sample is held by the ten biggest clonotypes.

The time point label of this sample denotes: about 28 days (+/-7) after the second vaccine dose. AZD1222 recipients whose second dose came at about 4 weeks and those whose second dose came at about 12 weeks were combined into one group, since spike-specific TCR depth and breadth did not differ between the two schedules. Samples from vaccinated people were obtained from the UK trials COV001 and COV002, which included a single-blind randomized controlled phase 2/3 trial of AZD1222 (ChAdOx1 nCoV-19) in healthy adults. For TCRbeta chain sequencing, PBMC samples from trial participants were taken at day 0 and at day 28 after the second dose. As concerns this clone: Its binding antigen is unknown. Qualities for individual bases were not recorded, and no much larger clone is one base off.

The sample in question was peripheral blood, obtained 28 days after the second AZD1222 dose. The sequence came from an adult who received the AZD1222 COVID-19 vaccine. Recombination joined TRBV12-3 or TRBV12-4 with TRBJ1-1; no D segment can be confidently identified. CDR3 loop: CASSLQQKAFF. The DNA sequence is as follows: TGTGCCAGCAGTTTGCAACAGAAAGCTTTCTTT.